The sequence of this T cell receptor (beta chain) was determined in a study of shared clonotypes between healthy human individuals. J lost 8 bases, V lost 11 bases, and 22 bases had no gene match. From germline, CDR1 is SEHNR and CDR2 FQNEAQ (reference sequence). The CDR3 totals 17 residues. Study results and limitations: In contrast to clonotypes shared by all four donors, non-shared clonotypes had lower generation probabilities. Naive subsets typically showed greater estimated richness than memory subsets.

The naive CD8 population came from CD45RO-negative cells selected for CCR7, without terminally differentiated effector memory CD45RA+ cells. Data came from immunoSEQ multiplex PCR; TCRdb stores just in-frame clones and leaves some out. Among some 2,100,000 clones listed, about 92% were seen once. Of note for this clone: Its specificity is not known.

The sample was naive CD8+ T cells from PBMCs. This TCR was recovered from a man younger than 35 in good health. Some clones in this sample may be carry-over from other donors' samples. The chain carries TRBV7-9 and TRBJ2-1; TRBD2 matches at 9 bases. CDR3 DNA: TGTGCCTTGCGACCCTACTCCGGTAGCGGGAGCGTCGATGAGCAGTTCTTC. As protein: CALRPYSGSGSVDEQFF.